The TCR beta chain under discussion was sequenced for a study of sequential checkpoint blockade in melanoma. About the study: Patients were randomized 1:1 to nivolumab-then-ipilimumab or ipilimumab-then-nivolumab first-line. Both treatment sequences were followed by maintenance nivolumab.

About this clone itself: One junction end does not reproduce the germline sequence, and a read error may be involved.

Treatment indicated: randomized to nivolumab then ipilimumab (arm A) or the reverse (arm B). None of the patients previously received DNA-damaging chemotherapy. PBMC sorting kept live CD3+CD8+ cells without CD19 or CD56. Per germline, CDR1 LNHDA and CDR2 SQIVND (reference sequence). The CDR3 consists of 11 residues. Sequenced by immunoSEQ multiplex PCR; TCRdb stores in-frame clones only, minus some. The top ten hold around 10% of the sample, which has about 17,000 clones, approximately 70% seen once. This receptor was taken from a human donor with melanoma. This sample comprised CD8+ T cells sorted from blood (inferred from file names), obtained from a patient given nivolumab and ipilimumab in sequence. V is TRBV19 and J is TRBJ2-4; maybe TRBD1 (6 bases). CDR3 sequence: CASSLGQTRNF. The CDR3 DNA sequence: TGTGCCAGTAGTCTTGGACAGACTCGGAACTTC.